One sample yielded the 13 T cell receptor beta chains listed below, sequenced in a study of cytomegalovirus exposure and HLA in healthy donors. PCR primers comprised 60 Vbeta and 13 Jbeta primers. Method: immunoSEQ multiplex PCR; TCRdb's copy keeps in-frame clones and lacks some. This repertoire shows more than 95,000 clones, about 74% found once; its top ten account for around 3.9%. Sequences were obtained from PBMCs. Every receptor here comes from a woman in her forties or fifties in good health and CMV-seropositive.

CDR3 DNA: TGTGCCAGCAGCTCTAGCTCCTACGAGCAGTACTTC. Translation: CASSSSSYEQYF. The rearrangement uses TRBV5-4 and TRBJ2-7; D call uncertain. The germline V gene has CDR1 SGHNT and CDR2 YYREEE (reference sequence). The CDR3 is 12 amino acids. V was clipped by 3 bases and J by 0 bases, with 4 bases between them.

The V gene is TRBV28, the J gene TRBJ1-2, with D possibly matching TRBD1 (5 bases). Germline assignment: CDR1 MDHEN and CDR2 SYDVKM. The CDR3 sequence is 13 residues long. V was cut by 8 bases and J by 4 bases, with 14 bases left in between. Here the CDR3 DNA reads TGTGCCAGCTATCCAACAGGCTTCTATGGCTACACCTTC. Its translation is CASYPTGFYGYTF.

The rearrangement links TRBV9 to TRBJ2-2, with 8 bases identical to TRBD2. V lost 3 bases, J lost 3 bases, and 4 bases stayed unmatched. Germline values: CDR1 SGDLS, CDR2 YYNGEE. This CDR3 is built from 15 residues. DNA for the CDR3: TGTGCCAGCAGCGCCCCGGGACTAGACACCGGGGAGCTGTTTTTT. This sequence encodes CASSAPGLDTGELFF.

A few counts support this clone. V and J are TRBV5-1 and TRBJ2-2; TRBD1 aligns across 8 bases. Germline loops: CDR1 SGHRS, CDR2 YFSETQ. The CDR3 runs 15 residues. V was pared by 4 bases and J by 5 bases, with 7 bases of the junction left unmatched. The DNA for the CDR3 is TGCGCCAGCAGCACCGGACAGGGCTTGACCGGGGAGCTGTTTTTT. Translating it yields CASSTGQGLTGELFF.

The chain is built from TRBV4-1 and TRBJ1-5; TRBD1 agrees at 8 bases. Germline V lookup: CDR1 MGHRA, CDR2 YSYEKL. The CDR3 length is 19 residues. V shed 4 bases, J shed 0 bases, and the junction held 14 bases outside the gene matches. The CDR3 DNA is TGCGCCAGCAGCCGCTCGCGGGGGACAGGTGGGAATAGCAATCAGCCCCAGCATTTT. This sequence encodes CASSRSRGTGGNSNQPQHF.

The chain is built from TRBV10-3 and TRBJ1-3; D perhaps matches TRBD1 (6 bases). The CDR3 totals 12 residues. Germline V lookup: CDR1 ENHRY, CDR2 SYGVKD. Trimming took off 6 bases at V and 8 bases at J, with 11 bases between the two ends. The CDR3 is CAIRDSADTIYF. The CDR3 DNA is TGTGCCATCAGGGACAGCGCGGACACCATATATTTT.

The V gene is TRBV19, the J gene TRBJ1-2, with a tentative D call TRBD1 (5 bases). The V gene lost 6 bases and the J gene lost 1 base, with 15 bases spanning the gap. Germline assignment: CDR1 LNHDA and CDR2 SQIVND (reference sequence). The CDR3 sequence is 15 residues long. Here the CDR3 DNA reads TGTGCCAGTAGCCAGACAGCTTCTGATAACTATGGCTACACCTTC. As protein: CASSQTASDNYGYTF.

Concerning this clone itself: No DNA is shown, since the ends of the CDR3 on it are uncertain; the CDR3 is the one TCRdb lists. J is TRBJ2-7 and V is TRBV27; the D call of TRBD2 is as the table states it, not checked on the DNA. Germline V CDR1 and CDR2: MNHEY, SMNVEV (reference sequence). The CDR3 length equals 9 residues, ends included. CDR3 residues: CVAIGIWYF.

This chain uses TRBV30 with TRBJ1-2; TRBD1 aligns across 8 bases. CDR3 length: 14 amino acids. Germline lookup yields CDR1 GTSNPN and CDR2 SVGIG (reference sequence). J was trimmed by 4 bases and V by 2 bases; bases with no gene match: 6. The CDR3 nucleotides are TGTGCCTGGAGTTACGGGACAGGATCCTATGGCTACACCTTC. It translates to CAWSYGTGSYGYTF.

The chain couples TRBV5-1 to TRBJ2-3; 8 nucleotides match TRBD2. The CDR3 totals 14 residues. Germline V lookup: CDR1 SGHRS, CDR2 YFSETQ. Trimming took 4 bases from V and 4 from J; bases not matched to a gene: 5. Here the CDR3 DNA reads TGCGCCAGCAGCGAACAACTAGCGGCAGATACGCAGTATTTT. Amino acids: CASSEQLAADTQYF.

The gene calls are TRBV2 and TRBJ1-1, with a possible D match to TRBD1 (6 bases). Per germline, CDR1 SNHLY and CDR2 FYNNEI. The CDR3 totals 13 residues. V lost 4 bases to trimming and J lost 4 bases, with 10 bases between them. The CDR3, as DNA: TGTGCCAGCAGTGGATTAGGGGGCACTGAAGCTTTCTTT. It encodes CASSGLGGTEAFF.

V usage is TRBV25-1 and J usage is TRBJ1-2; 7 nucleotides line up with TRBD1. This CDR3 comprises 13 residues. V trimming: 4 bases; J trimming: 2 bases; junction bases outside the gene matches: 1. Germline assignment: CDR1 MGHDK and CDR2 SYGVNS. In DNA form, the CDR3 reads TGTGCCAGCAGTGCGGGACAGAACTATGGCTACACCTTC. Translated, it gives CASSAGQNYGYTF.

This rearrangement joins TRBV7-9 to TRBJ2-3, with 7 bases matching TRBD1. The CDR3 contains 15 residues. J was trimmed by 4 bases and V by 1 base; bases with no gene match: 5. Germline lookup yields CDR1 SEHNR and CDR2 FQNEAQ (reference sequence). The CDR3 is CASSLGQGVADTQYF. The CDR3 bases are TGTGCCAGCAGCTTAGGACAGGGCGTAGCAGATACGCAGTATTTT. The full variable domain, completed using reference TRBV7-9 and TRBJ2-3, is DTGVSQNPRHKITKRGQNVTFRCDPISEHNRLYWYRQTLGQGPEFLTYFQNEAQLEKSRLLSDRFSAERPKGSFSTLEIQRTEQGDSAMYLCASSLGQGVADTQYFGPGTRLTVL.